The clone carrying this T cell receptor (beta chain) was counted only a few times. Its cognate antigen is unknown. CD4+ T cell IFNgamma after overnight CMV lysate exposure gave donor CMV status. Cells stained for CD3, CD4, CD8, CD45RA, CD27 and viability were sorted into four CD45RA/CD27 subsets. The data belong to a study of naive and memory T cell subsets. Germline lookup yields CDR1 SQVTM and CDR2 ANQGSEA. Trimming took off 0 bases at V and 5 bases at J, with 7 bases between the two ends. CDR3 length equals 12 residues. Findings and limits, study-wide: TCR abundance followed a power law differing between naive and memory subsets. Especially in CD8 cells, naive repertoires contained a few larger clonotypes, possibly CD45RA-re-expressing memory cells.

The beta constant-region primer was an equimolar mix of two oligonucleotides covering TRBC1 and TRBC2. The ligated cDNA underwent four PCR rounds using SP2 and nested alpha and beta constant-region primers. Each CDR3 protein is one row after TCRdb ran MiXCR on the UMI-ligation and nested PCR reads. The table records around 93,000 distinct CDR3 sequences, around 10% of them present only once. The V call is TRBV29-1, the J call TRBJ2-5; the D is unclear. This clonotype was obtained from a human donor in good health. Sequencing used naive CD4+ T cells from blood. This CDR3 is CSVEEDLETQYF. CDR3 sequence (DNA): TGCAGCGTTGAAGAGGACCTGGAGACCCAGTACTTC.